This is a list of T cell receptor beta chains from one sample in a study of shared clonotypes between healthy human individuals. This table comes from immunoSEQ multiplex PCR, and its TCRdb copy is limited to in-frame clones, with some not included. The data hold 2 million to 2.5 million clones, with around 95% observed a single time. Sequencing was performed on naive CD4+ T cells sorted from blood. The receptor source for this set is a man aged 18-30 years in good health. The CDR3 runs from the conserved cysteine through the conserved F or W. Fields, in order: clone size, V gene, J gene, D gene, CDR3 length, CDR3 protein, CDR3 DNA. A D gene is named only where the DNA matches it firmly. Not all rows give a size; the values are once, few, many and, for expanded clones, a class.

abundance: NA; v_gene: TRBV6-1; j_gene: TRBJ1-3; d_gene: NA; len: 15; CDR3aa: CASSDGGSSGNTIYF; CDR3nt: TGTGCCAGCAGTGATGGGGGCTCCTCTGGAAACACCATATATTTT
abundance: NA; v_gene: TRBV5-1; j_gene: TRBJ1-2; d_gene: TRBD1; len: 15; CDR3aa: CASSLIAQTGYGYTF; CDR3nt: TGCGCCAGCAGCTTGATAGCCCAGACAGGGTATGGCTACACCTTC
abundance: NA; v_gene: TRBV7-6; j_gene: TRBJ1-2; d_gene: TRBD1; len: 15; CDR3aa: CASSRDPTGNYGYTF; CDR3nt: TGTGCCAGCAGCCGAGACCCGACAGGGAACTATGGCTACACCTTC
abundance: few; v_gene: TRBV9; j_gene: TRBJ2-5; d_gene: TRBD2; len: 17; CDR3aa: CASSVGASGGTQETQYF; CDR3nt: TGTGCCAGCAGCGTAGGGGCTAGCGGGGGGACCCAAGAGACCCAGTACTTC
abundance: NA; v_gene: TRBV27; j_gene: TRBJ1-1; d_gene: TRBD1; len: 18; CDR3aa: CASSPIPRDRVDNTEAFF; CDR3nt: TGTGCCAGCAGTCCCATACCTAGGGACAGGGTGGATAACACTGAAGCTTTCTTT
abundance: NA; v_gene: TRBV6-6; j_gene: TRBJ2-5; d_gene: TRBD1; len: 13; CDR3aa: CASSRTGKETQYF; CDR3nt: TGTGCCAGCAGTCGGACAGGGAAAGAGACCCAGTACTTC
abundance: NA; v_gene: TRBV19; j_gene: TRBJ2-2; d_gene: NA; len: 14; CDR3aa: CASSMAGWAGELFF; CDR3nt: TGTGCCAGTAGTATGGCGGGATGGGCCGGGGAGCTGTTTTTT
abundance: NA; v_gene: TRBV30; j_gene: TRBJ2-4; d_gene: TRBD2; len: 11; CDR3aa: CAWGRESIQYF; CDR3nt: TGTGCCTGGGGGAGGGAGAGCATTCAGTACTTC
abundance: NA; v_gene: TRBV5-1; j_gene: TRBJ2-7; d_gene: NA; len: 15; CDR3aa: CASSFRGTSMDEQYF; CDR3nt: TGCGCCAGCAGCTTTCGCGGGACCAGTATGGACGAGCAGTACTTC
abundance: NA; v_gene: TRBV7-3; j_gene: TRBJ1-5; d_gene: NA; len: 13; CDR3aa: CASSRDRNQPQHF; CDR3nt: TGTGCCAGCAGTCGAGACAGGAATCAGCCCCAGCATTTT
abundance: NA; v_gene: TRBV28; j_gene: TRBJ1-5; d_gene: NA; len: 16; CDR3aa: CASRPPWQAGNQPQHF; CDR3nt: TGTGCCAGCAGACCCCCGTGGCAGGCCGGCAATCAGCCCCAGCATTTT
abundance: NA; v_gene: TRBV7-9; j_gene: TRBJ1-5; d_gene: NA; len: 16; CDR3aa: CASTQGDGMGNQPQHF; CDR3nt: TGTGCCAGCACCCAAGGGGACGGCATGGGCAATCAGCCCCAGCATTTT
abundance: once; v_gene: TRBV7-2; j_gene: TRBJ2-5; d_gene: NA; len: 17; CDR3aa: CASSLIGAGKSQETQYF; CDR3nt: TGTGCCAGCAGCTTAATAGGTGCAGGGAAGTCCCAAGAGACCCAGTACTTC
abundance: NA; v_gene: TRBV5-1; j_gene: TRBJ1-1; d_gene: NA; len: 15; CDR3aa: CASSLTYGGDTEAFF; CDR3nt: TGCGCCAGCAGCTTAACTTATGGAGGGGACACTGAAGCTTTCTTT
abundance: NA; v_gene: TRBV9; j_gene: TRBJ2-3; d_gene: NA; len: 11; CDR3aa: CASSSTDTQYF; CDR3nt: TGTGCCAGCAGTAGCACAGATACGCAGTATTTT
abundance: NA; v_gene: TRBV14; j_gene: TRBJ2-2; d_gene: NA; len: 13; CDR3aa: CASSQAFVGELFF; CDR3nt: TGTGCCAGCAGCCAAGCCTTCGTCGGGGAGCTGTTTTTT
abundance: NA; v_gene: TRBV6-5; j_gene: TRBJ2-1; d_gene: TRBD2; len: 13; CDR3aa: CASRLAGSNEQFF; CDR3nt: TGTGCCAGCAGACTAGCGGGTTCCAATGAGCAGTTCTTC
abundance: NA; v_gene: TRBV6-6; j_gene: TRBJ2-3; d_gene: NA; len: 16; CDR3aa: CASSYSIRLLTDTQYF; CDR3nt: TGTGCCAGCAGTTACTCGATTCGACTGTTAACAGATACGCAGTATTTT
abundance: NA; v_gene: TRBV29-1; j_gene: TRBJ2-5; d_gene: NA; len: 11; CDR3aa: CSARHQETQYF; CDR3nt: TGCAGCGCTCGACACCAAGAGACCCAGTACTTC
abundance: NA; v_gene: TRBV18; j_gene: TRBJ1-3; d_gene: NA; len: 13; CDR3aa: CASSEKGGNTIYF; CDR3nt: TGTGCCAGCTCCGAAAAAGGGGGAAACACCATATATTTT
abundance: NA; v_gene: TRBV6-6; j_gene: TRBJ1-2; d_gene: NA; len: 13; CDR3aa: CASSPHPTSSPAF; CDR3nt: TGTGCCAGCAGCCCCCACCCCACATCCAGTCCCGCCTTC
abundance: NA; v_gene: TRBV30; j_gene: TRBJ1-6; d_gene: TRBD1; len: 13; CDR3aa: CASPGQGNSPLHF; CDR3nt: TGTGCCTCTCCGGGACAGGGAAATTCACCCCTCCACTTT
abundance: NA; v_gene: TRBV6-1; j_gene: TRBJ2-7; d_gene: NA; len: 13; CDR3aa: CASSEAFEPEQYF; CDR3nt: TGTGCCAGCAGTGAAGCGTTCGAACCCGAGCAGTACTTC
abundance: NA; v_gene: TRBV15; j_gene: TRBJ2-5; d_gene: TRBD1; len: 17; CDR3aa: CATSRDPGAGGQETQYF; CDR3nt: TGTGCCACCAGCAGAGATCCTGGGGCAGGGGGCCAAGAGACCCAGTACTTC
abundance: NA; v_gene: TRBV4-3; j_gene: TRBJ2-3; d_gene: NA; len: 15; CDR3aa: CASSQGGREVDTQYF; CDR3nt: TGCGCCAGCAGCCAAGGGGGAAGGGAAGTAGATACGCAGTATTTT
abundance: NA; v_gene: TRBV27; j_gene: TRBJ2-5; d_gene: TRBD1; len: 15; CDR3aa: CASSLLDRGGETQYF; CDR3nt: TGTGCCAGCAGTTTGTTGGACAGGGGAGGCGAGACCCAGTACTTC
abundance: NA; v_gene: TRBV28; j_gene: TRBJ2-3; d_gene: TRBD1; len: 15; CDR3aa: CASSLTGGNTDTQYF; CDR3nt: TGTGCCAGCAGCCTGACAGGGGGCAACACAGATACGCAGTATTTT
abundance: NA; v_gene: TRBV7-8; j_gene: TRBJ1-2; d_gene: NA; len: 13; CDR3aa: CASSKTGFGGYTF; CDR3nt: TGTGCCAGCAGCAAAACAGGTTTCGGTGGCTACACCTTC
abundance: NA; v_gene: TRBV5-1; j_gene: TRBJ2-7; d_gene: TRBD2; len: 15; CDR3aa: CASSSWTSGSYEQYF; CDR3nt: TGCGCCAGCAGCTCATGGACTAGCGGGAGTTACGAGCAGTACTTC
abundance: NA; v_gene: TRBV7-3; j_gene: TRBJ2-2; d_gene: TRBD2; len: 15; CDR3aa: CASSPGGLNTGELFF; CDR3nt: TGTGCCAGCAGCCCGGGGGGACTCAACACCGGGGAGCTGTTTTTT
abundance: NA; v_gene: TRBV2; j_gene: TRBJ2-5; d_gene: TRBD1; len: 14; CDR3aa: CASSAGTGEETQYF; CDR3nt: TGTGCCAGCAGTGCCGGGACAGGGGAAGAGACCCAGTACTTC
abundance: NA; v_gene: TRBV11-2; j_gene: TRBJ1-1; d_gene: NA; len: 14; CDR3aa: CASSLWEKNTEAFF; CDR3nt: TGTGCCAGCAGCTTATGGGAGAAGAACACTGAAGCTTTCTTT
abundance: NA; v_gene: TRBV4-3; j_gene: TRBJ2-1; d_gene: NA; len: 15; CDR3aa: CASSQVSGPGNEQFF; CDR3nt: TGCGCCAGCAGCCAAGTCTCTGGGCCAGGCAATGAGCAGTTCTTC
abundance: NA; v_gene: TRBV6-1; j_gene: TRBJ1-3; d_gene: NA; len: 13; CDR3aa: CASSEFNTDTIYF; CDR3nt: TGTGCCAGCAGTGAGTTCAATACCGACACCATATATTTT
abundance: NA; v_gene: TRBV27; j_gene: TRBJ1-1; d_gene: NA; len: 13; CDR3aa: CASSATGFTEAFF; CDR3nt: TGTGCCAGCAGTGCTACAGGGTTCACTGAAGCTTTCTTT
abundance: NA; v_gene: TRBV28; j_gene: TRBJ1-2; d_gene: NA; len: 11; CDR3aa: CASSDRRGYTF; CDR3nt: TGTGCCAGCAGTGACAGACGTGGCTACACCTTC
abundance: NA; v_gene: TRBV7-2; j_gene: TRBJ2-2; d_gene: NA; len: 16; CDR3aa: CASSLAPGVVTGELFF; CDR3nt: TGTGCCAGCAGCTTAGCCCCAGGGGTGGTGACCGGGGAGCTGTTTTTT
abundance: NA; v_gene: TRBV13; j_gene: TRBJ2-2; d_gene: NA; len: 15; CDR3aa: CASSLNRKNTGELFF; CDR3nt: TGTGCCAGCAGCTTAAATCGCAAGAACACCGGGGAGCTGTTTTTT
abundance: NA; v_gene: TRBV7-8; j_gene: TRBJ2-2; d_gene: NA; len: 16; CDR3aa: CASSFPTRMSAGELFF; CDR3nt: TGTGCCAGCAGCTTTCCGACGAGAATGTCCGCCGGGGAGCTGTTTTTT
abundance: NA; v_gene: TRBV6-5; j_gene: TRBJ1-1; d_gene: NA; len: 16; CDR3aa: CASSYGAGGGVGEAFF; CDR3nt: TGTGCCAGCAGTTACGGTGCCGGTGGCGGGGTCGGTGAAGCTTTCTTT
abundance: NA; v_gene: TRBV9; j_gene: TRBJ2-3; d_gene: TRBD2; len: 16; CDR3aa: CASSVEEGGPGDTQYF; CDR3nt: TGTGCCAGCAGCGTAGAGGAGGGAGGGCCGGGAGATACGCAGTATTTT
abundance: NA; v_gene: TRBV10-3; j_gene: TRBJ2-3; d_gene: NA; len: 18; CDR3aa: CAISGGATSRNRTDTQYF; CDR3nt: TGTGCCATCAGTGGGGGGGCGACTAGCAGAAACCGCACAGATACGCAGTATTTT
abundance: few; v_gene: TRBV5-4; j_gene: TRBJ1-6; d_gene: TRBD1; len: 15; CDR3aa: CASSLVGTVNSPLHF; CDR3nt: TGTGCCAGCAGCTTGGTTGGGACAGTTAATTCACCCCTCCACTTT
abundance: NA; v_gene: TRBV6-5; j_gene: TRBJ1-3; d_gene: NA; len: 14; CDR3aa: CASSYSSSGNTIYF; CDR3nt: TGTGCCAGCAGTTACAGTAGCTCTGGAAACACCATATATTTT
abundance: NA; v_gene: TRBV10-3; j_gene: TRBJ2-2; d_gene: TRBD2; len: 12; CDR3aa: CAAGGSHGELFF; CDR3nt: TGTGCCGCGGGGGGGTCCCACGGGGAGCTGTTTTTT
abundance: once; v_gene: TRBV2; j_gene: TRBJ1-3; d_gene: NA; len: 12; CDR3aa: CASRSGGNTIYF; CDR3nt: TGTGCCAGCAGGTCGGGCGGAAACACCATATATTTT
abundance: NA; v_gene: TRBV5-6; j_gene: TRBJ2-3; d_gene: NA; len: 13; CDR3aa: CASSLARQDTQYF; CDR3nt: TGTGCCAGCAGCTTGGCCCGTCAAGATACGCAGTATTTT
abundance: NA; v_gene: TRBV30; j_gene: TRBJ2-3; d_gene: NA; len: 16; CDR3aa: CAWSVLSSANTDTQYF; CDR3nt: TGTGCCTGGAGTGTATTGTCTAGCGCAAACACAGATACGCAGTATTTT
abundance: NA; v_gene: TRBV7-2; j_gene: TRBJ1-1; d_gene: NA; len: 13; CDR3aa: CASSSTGNTEAFF; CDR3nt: TGTGCCAGCAGCTCTACAGGGAACACTGAAGCTTTCTTT
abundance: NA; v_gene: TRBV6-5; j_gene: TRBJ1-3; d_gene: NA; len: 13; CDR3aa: CASRLYRGNTIYF; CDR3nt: TGTGCCAGCAGATTATACCGGGGAAACACCATATATTTT
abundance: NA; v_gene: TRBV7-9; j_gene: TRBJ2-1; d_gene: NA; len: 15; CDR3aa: CASSQGGGPYNEQFF; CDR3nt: TGTGCCAGCAGCCAGGGCGGAGGGCCGTACAATGAGCAGTTCTTC
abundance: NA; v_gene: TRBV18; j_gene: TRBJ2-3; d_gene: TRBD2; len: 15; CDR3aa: CASSPLAGGTDTQYF; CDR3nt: TGTGCCAGCTCACCACTAGCGGGGGGGACAGATACGCAGTATTTT
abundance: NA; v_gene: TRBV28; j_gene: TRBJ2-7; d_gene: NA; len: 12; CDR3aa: CASSSTPTGSYF; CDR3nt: TGTGCCAGCAGCTCTACCCCTACTGGGTCGTACTTC
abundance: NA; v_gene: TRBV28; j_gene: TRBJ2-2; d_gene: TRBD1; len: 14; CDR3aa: CASSSTGLTGELFF; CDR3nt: TGTGCCAGCAGTTCGACAGGGCTCACCGGGGAGCTGTTTTTT
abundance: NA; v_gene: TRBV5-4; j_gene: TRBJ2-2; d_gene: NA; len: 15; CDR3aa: CASSFGGQNTGELFF; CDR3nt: TGTGCCAGCAGCTTCGGGGGGCAGAACACCGGGGAGCTGTTTTTT